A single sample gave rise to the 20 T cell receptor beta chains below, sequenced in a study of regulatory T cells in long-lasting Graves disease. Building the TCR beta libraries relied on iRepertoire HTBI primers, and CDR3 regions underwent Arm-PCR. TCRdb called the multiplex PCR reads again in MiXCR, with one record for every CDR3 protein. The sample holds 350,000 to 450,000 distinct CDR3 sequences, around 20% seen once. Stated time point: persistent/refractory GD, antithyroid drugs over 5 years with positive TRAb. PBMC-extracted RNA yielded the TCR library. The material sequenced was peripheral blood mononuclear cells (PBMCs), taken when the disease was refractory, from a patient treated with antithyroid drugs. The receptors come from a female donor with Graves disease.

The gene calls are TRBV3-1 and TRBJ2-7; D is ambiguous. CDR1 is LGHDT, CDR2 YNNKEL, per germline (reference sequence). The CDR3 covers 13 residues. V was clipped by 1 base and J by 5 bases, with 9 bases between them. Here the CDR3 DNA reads TGTGCCAGCAGCCAAGTGCAGGCCCACGAGCAGTACTTC. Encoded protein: CASSQVQAHEQYF.

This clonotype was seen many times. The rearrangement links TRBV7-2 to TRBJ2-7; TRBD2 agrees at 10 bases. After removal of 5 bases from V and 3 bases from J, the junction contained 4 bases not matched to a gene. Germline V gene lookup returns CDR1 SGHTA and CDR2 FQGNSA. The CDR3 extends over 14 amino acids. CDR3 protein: CASSHTSGNYEQYF. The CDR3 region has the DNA TGTGCCAGCAGCCATACTAGCGGGAACTACGAGCAGTACTTC.

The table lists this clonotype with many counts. The CDR3 is CASAPDIYYEQYF. The CDR3 DNA reads TGCGCCAGCGCCCCGGACATTTACTACGAGCAGTACTTC. The V gene is TRBV5-1, the J gene TRBJ2-7; D is perhaps TRBD1 (5 bases). The CDR3 runs to 13 residues. CDR1 and CDR2 (germline): SGHRS, YFSETQ. The V end was cut by 7 bases, the J end by 3 bases, with 14 bases between.

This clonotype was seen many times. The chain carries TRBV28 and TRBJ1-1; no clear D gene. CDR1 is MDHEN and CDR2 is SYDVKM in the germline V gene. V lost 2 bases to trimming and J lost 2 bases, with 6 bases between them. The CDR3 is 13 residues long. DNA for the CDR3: TGTGCCAGCAGTTTAAGGATAAACACTGAAGCTTTCTTT. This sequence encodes CASSLRINTEAFF. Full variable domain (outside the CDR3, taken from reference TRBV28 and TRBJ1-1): DVKVTQSSRYLVKRTGEKVFLECVQDMDHENMFWYRQDPGLGLRLIYFSYDVKMKEKGDIPEGYSVSREKKERFSLILESASTNQTSMYLCASSLRINTEAFFGQGTRLTVV.

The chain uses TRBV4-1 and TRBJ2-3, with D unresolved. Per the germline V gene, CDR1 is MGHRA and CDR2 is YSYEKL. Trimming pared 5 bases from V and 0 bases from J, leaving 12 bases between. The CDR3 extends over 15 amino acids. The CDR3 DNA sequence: TGCGCCAGCAGCTACCGAGAGCGTAGCACAGATACGCAGTATTTT. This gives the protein CASSYRERSTDTQYF.

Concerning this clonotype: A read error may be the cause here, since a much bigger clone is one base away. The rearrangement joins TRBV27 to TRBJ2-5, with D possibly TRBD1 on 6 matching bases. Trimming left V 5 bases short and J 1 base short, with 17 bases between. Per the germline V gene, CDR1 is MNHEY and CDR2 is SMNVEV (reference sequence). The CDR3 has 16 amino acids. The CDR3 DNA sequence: TGTGCCAGCAGTGTCACCTCCGGACAGAGCCAAGAGACCCAGTACTTC. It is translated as CASSVTSGQSQETQYF.

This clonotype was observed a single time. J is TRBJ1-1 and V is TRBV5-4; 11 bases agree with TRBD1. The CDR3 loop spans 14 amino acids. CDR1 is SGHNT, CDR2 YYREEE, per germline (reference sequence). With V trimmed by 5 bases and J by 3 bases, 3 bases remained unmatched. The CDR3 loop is CASRGQGADTEAFF. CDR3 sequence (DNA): TGTGCCAGCAGAGGACAGGGGGCAGACACTGAAGCTTTCTTT. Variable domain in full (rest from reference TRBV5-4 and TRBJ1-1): ETGVTQSPTHLIKTRGQQVTLRCSSQSGHNTVSWYQQALGQGPQFIFQYYREEENGRGNFPPRFSGLQFPNYSSELNVNALELDDSALYLCASRGQGADTEAFFGQGTRLTVV.

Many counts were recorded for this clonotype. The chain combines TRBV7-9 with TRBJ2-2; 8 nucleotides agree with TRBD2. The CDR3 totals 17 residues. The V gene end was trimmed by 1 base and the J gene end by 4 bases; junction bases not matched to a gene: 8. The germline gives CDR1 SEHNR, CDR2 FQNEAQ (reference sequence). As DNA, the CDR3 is TGTGCCAGCAGCTTAGACGGAGCGGGAGTGGTCACCGGGGAGCTGTTTTTT. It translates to CASSLDGAGVVTGELFF. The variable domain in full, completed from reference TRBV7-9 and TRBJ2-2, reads DTGVSQNPRHKITKRGQNVTFRCDPISEHNRLYWYRQTLGQGPEFLTYFQNEAQLEKSRLLSDRFSAERPKGSFSTLEIQRTEQGDSAMYLCASSLDGAGVVTGELFFGEGSRLTVL.

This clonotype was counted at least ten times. The CDR3 protein is CASSFSRLTEETQYF. The CDR3 region has the DNA TGTGCCAGCAGTTTTTCTCGGTTGACAGAAGAGACCCAGTACTTC. The V call is TRBV28, the J call TRBJ2-5, with D possibly matching TRBD1 (5 bases). The CDR3 consists of 15 residues. Germline V lookup: CDR1 MDHEN, CDR2 SYDVKM. Between the trimmed V and J ends, which lost 3 bases and 3 bases, there was a span of 14 bases.

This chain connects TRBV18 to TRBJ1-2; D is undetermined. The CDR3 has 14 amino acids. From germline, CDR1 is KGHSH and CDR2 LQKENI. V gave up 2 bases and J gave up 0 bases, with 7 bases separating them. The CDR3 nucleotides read TGTGCCAGCTCACCAGGAGGGCCTAACTATGGCTACACCTTC. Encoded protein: CASSPGGPNYGYTF.

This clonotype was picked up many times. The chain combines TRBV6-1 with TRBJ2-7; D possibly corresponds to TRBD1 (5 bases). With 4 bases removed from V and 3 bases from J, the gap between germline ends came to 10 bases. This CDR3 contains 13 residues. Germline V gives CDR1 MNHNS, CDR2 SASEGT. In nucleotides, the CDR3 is TGTGCCAGCAGTGTGGCCAGGGACTACGAGCAGTACTTC. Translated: CASSVARDYEQYF.

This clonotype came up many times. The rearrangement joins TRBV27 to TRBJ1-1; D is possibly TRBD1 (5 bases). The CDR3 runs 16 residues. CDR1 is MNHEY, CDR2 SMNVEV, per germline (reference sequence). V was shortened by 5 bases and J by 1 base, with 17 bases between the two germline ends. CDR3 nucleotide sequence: TGTGCCAGCAGTCTAACCCTGACAGTAACGAACACTGAAGCTTTCTTT. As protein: CASSLTLTVTNTEAFF.

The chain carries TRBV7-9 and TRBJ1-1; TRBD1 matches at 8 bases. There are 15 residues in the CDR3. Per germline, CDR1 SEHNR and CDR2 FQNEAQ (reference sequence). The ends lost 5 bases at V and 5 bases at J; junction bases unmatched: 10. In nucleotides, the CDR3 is TGTGCCAGCAGCCTACTGGACAGGGAGGGAACTGAAGCTTTCTTT. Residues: CASSLLDREGTEAFF.

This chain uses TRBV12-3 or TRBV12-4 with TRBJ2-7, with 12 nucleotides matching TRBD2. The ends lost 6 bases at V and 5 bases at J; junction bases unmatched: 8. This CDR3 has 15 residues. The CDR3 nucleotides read TGTGCCAGCAGGGGAGGACTAGCGGGAATACACGAGCAGTACTTC. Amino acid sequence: CASRGGLAGIHEQYF.

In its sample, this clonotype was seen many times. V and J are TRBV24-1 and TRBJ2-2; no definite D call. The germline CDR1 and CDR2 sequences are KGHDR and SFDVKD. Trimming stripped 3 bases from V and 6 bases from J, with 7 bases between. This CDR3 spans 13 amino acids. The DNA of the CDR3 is TGTGCCACCAGTGATGGGATGGCCGGGGAGCTGTTTTTT. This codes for CATSDGMAGELFF.

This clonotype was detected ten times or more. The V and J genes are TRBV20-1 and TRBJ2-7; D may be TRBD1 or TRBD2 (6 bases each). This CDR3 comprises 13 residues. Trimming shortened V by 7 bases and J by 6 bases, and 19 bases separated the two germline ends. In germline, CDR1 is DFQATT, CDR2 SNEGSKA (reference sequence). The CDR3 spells CSGARTDGSEQYF. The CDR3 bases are TGCAGTGGGGCCCGGACAGACGGGAGCGAGCAGTACTTC.

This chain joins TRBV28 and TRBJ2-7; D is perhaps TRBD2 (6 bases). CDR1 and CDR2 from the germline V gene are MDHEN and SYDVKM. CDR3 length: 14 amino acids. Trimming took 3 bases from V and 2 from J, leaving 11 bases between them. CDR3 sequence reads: CASSFQWGAYEQYF. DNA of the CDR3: TGTGCCAGCAGTTTCCAATGGGGGGCCTACGAGCAGTACTTC.

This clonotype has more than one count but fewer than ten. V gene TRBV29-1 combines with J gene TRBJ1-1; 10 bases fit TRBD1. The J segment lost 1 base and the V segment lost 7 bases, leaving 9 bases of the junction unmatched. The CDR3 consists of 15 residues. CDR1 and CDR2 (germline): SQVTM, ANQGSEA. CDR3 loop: CSAKGDRGSNTEAFF. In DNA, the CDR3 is TGCAGCGCCAAAGGGGACAGGGGTTCGAACACTGAAGCTTTCTTT. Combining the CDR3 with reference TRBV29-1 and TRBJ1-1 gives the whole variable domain SAVISQKPSRDICQRGTSLTIQCQVDSQVTMMFWYRQQPGQSLTLIATANQGSEATYESGFVIDKFPISRPNLTFSTLTVSNMSPEDSSIYLCSAKGDRGSNTEAFFGQGTRLTVV.

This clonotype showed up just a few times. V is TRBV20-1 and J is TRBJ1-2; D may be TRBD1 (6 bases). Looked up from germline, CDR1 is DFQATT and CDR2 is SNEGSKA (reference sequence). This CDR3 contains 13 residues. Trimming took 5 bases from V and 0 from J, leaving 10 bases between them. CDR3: CSAGTLTNYGYTF. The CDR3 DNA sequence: TGCAGTGCTGGGACACTGACTAACTATGGCTACACCTTC.

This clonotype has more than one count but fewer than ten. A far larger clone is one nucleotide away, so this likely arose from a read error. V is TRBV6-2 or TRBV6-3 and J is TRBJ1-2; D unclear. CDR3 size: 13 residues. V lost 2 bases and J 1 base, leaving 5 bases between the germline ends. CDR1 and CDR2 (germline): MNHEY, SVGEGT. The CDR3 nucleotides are TGTGCCAGCAGTTACGACGTTAACTATGGCTACACCTTC. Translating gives CASSYDVNYGYTF.